The rows below give T cell receptor beta chains drawn from one sample of a study of cytomegalovirus exposure and HLA in healthy donors. This table comes from immunoSEQ multiplex PCR, and its TCRdb copy is limited to in-frame clones, with some not included. The table has 200,000 to 250,000 clones, around 85% seen once. Specimen: PBMCs. Receptor source: a man in his forties or fifties in good health and CMV-seronegative. The CDR3 runs from the conserved cysteine through the conserved F or W. Fields, in order: J gene, clone size, V gene, D gene, CDR3 DNA, CDR3 protein. A D gene is named only where the DNA matches it firmly. Clone sizes are given selectively: once, few, many, or a class where the clone is expanded.

>TRBJ2-7|.|TRBV27|TRBD1
TGTGCCAGTCAAACAGGGGCCTACGAGCAGTACTTC
CASQTGAYEQYF
>TRBJ2-2|.|TRBV30|TRBD1
TGTGCGTGTAGGGATTCCGGGACAGGGAACACCGGGGAGCTGTTTTTT
CACRDSGTGNTGELFF
>TRBJ2-2|.|TRBV5-1|.
TGCGCCAGCAGCCCCATACAGCCGAACACCGGGGAGCTGTTTTTT
CASSPIQPNTGELFF
>TRBJ2-7|.|TRBV6-5|TRBD2
TGTGCCAGCAGTTACCGTCGGACTAGAGACTACGAGCAGTACTTC
CASSYRRTRDYEQYF
>TRBJ2-3|once|TRBV5-6|TRBD2
TGTGCCAGCATGCGGACTAGCGGGCCCCATACGCAGTATTTT
CASMRTSGPHTQYF
>TRBJ2-3|few|TRBV5-1|.
TGCGCCAGCAGCTTGACTGTGTTGAGGACAGATACGCAGTATTTT
CASSLTVLRTDTQYF
>TRBJ2-3|once|TRBV27|.
TGTGCCAGCAGTTTATCTCCCGGGAGCGCAGATACGCAGTATTTT
CASSLSPGSADTQYF
>TRBJ1-5|few|TRBV4-1|.
TGCGCCAGCAGCCAAGCTCCCCTAAATAGCAATCAGCCCCAGCATTTT
CASSQAPLNSNQPQHF
>TRBJ1-1|.|TRBV19|TRBD1
TGTGCCAGTACCCCTAATTTGGGCATGGGACAGGGTGGGAACACTGAAGCTTTCTTT
CASTPNLGMGQGGNTEAFF
>TRBJ2-7|.|TRBV7-2|.
TGTGCCAGCAGCTTAGCCTGGCACGAGCAGTACTTC
CASSLAWHEQYF
>TRBJ2-3|once|TRBV18|.
TGTGCCAGCTCACCCACGAATTCCAGACAGGTCGTTACAGATACGCAGTATTTT
CASSPTNSRQVVTDTQYF
>TRBJ2-1|.|TRBV30|TRBD2
TGTGCCTGGAGTGTTACTAGCGGGGGATACAATGAGCAGTTCTTC
CAWSVTSGGYNEQFF
>TRBJ2-7|.|TRBV5-4|TRBD2
TGTGCCAGCAGCTCGGCAGGGACTAGCGGGAGAGTCGAGCAGTACTTC
CASSSAGTSGRVEQYF
>TRBJ1-2|.|TRBV5-6|.
TGTGCCAGCAGCTTGGGTAGTTATGGCTACACCTTC
CASSLGSYGYTF
>TRBJ2-7|.|TRBV7-9|TRBD2
TGTGCCAGCAGCTCCAAAGCGGGAGTATACGAGCAGTACTTC
CASSSKAGVYEQYF
>TRBJ2-7|.|TRBV6-1|TRBD1
TGTGCCAGCAGTGAAATGGGACAGGGTGGGCACGAGCAGTACTTC
CASSEMGQGGHEQYF
>TRBJ2-5|.|TRBV6-6|.
TGTGCCAGCAAAACCAGGGAGACCCAGTACTTC
CASKTRETQYF
>TRBJ2-7|.|TRBV27|TRBD1
TGTGCCAGCAGTGGAGGACAGGGTGGCTACGAGCAGTACTTC
CASSGGQGGYEQYF
>TRBJ1-1|.|TRBV30|TRBD1
TGTGCCTGGGGCCGGGGCAGGGGGCGAGCTTTCTTT
CAWGRGRGRAFF
>TRBJ2-7|.|TRBV19|TRBD1
TGTGCCAGTAGTGGGACAGGATCCTCCTACGAGCAGTACTTC
CASSGTGSSYEQYF
>TRBJ2-5|few|TRBV9|TRBD1
TGTGCCAGCAGCGTAGCCTACTCGACAGGGGGCTTCCAAGAGACCCAGTACTTC
CASSVAYSTGGFQETQYF
>TRBJ2-3|.|TRBV6-4|TRBD2
TGTGCCAGCAGTGAGCTAGCGGGAACAGATACGCAGTATTTT
CASSELAGTDTQYF
>TRBJ2-7|.|TRBV7-3|TRBD1
TGTGCCAGCAGCCAGGACAGGAACTACGAGCAGTACTTC
CASSQDRNYEQYF
>TRBJ2-3|.|TRBV28|TRBD1
TGTGCCAGCGGATTTGAACAGGGGGAGGTTTCAGATACGCAGTATTTT
CASGFEQGEVSDTQYF
>TRBJ2-3|.|TRBV6-1|.
TGTGCCAGCAGCCGACAGGTTAGTGGCACAGATACGCAGTATTTT
CASSRQVSGTDTQYF
>TRBJ2-2|.|TRBV6-4|TRBD1
TGTGCCAGCAGCGCCTCGGGGACAGTGAACACCGGGGAGCTGTTTTTT
CASSASGTVNTGELFF
>TRBJ2-2|.|TRBV6-1|TRBD1
TGTGCCAGCAGTGTCGGTATGGGCAGGGGGTCGATTACCGGGGAGCTGTTTTTT
CASSVGMGRGSITGELFF
>TRBJ2-5|.|TRBV5-1|TRBD2
TGCGCCAGCAGCTTGGTCGGGGGGGCAGAGACCCAGTACTTC
CASSLVGGAETQYF
>TRBJ2-5|.|TRBV4-1|.
TGCGCCAGCAGCCAAGCTTTCGGGAGTATATGGGAGACCCAGTACTTC
CASSQAFGSIWETQYF
>TRBJ2-7|.|TRBV7-9|.
TGTGCCAGCAGTCAGGGCCCGGAGCAGTACTTC
CASSQGPEQYF
>TRBJ1-3|.|TRBV6-5|TRBD1
TGTGCCAGCAGTTTGGACAGGGGGATGACTGGAAACACCATATATTTT
CASSLDRGMTGNTIYF
>TRBJ1-3|once|TRBV28|TRBD1
TGTGCCAGCAGTTCTCCCGGGACAGGGGACTCTGGAAACACCATATATTTT
CASSSPGTGDSGNTIYF
>TRBJ2-3|.|TRBV4-1|.
TGCGCCAGCAGCCAAGGGGTTAGGCTAGCAGGTCAAGATACGCAGTATTTT
CASSQGVRLAGQDTQYF
>TRBJ2-7|.|TRBV7-8|.
TGTGCCAGCAGCACAGGACAGTTGTACGAACAGTACTTC
CASSTGQLYEQYF
>TRBJ2-5|.|TRBV11-2|TRBD2
TGTGCCAGCAGCTTATCGGCTAGCGGGAGACAAGAGACCCAGTACTTC
CASSLSASGRQETQYF
>TRBJ2-4|.|TRBV4-1|.
TGCGCCAGCAGCCAAGACATCCAGGGGGACGGGAGAGCCAAAAACATTCAGTACTTC
CASSQDIQGDGRAKNIQYF
>TRBJ2-1|.|TRBV27|TRBD2
TGTGCCAGCACTTACTCCGGGACTAGACGCAATGAGCAGTTCTTC
CASTYSGTRRNEQFF
>TRBJ1-1|.|TRBV28|.
TGTGCCAGCAGTTTACCCCCCCAGGGGATGAAGGGCACTGAAGCTTTCTTT
CASSLPPQGMKGTEAFF
>TRBJ1-1|.|TRBV27|TRBD1
TGTGCCACTAGACAGGGGTCGAACACTGAAGCTTTCTTT
CATRQGSNTEAFF